Each of the 17 T cell receptor beta chains below was sequenced from the same sample in a study of monozygotic twins with inflammatory bowel disease. TCRdb reprocessed the 5' RACE reads and reports one entry per CDR3 protein, with no DNA. This sample's table reports 300,000 to 400,000 distinct CDR3 sequences. The sequenced sample consisted of blood. The receptors stem from a human donor with ulcerative colitis or Crohn's disease, or a healthy co-twin of an affected twin (not recorded which).

The V call is TRBV20-1, the J call TRBJ1-2; as DNA is missing, the TRBD1 call by TCRdb cannot be tested. The CDR3 extends over 16 amino acids. Germline lookup yields CDR1 DFQATT and CDR2 SNEGSKA (reference sequence). CDR3 amino acids: CSAYFIRTGPLYGYTF.

The chain uses TRBV24-1 and TRBJ2-1; lacking DNA, the TRBD2 call made by TCRdb goes unchecked. This CDR3 has 17 amino acids. Germline lookup yields CDR1 KGHDR and CDR2 SFDVKD. Here the CDR3 reads CATSAGLAGNSYNEQFF.

The rearrangement joins TRBV5-1 to TRBJ2-1. The germline V gene encodes CDR1 SGHRS and CDR2 YFSETQ. There are 13 residues in the CDR3. The CDR3 here is CASSGSSYNEQFF.

The chain joins TRBV20-1 to TRBJ1-1; TCRdb calls TRBD1, which cannot be checked without DNA. Germline values: CDR1 DFQATT, CDR2 SNEGSKA (reference sequence). The length of the CDR3 is 14 residues. CDR3 sequence reads: CSALRDGGNTEAFF.

The V call is TRBV24-1, the J call TRBJ2-1; without DNA, the TCRdb call of TRBD1 cannot be checked. This CDR3 is 13 amino acids long. Germline values: CDR1 KGHDR, CDR2 SFDVKD. This CDR3 is CATSERGKDEQFF.

The chain links TRBV2 to TRBJ2-2. Germline V CDR1 and CDR2: SNHLY, FYNNEI. The CDR3 is 14 amino acids. The CDR3 sequence is CASSVIGNTGELFF. Together with reference TRBV2 and TRBJ2-2, the CDR3 gives the full variable domain: EPEVTQTPSHQVTQMGQEVILRCVPISNHLYFYWYRQILGQKVEFLVSFYNNEISEKSEIFDDQFSVERPDGSNFTLKIRSTKLEDSAMYFCASSVIGNTGELFFGEGSRLTVL.

V usage is TRBV29-1 and J usage is TRBJ1-1; TCRdb designates TRBD1, a call that cannot be tested without DNA. Germline CDR1 and CDR2: SQVTM and ANQGSEA. The CDR3 is 13 residues long. The CDR3 region is CSVGGSGNTEAFF.

The chain carries TRBV7-9 and TRBJ2-1; TCRdb outputs TRBD2, but without DNA this stays unchecked. Germline V gives CDR1 SEHNR, CDR2 FQNEAQ (reference sequence). The CDR3 is 16 residues long. CDR3 loop: CASSSGLAGDGNEQFF.

V usage is TRBV20-1 and J usage is TRBJ1-1; the TRBD1 assignment by TCRdb is unverifiable without DNA. The CDR3 totals 15 residues. From germline, CDR1 is DFQATT and CDR2 SNEGSKA (reference sequence). CDR3 loop: CSARDRDSANTEAFF.

This chain joins TRBV20-1 and TRBJ2-7; no DNA is available, so the TRBD1 call from TCRdb remains unchecked. The CDR3 loop spans 16 amino acids. Germline CDR1 is DFQATT and CDR2 is SNEGSKA (reference sequence). CDR3 in amino acids: CSASVRRYPRGGEQYF.

The genes are TRBV10-3 and TRBJ2-7; the TCRdb call, TRBD2, lacks DNA for checking. The germline gives CDR1 ENHRY, CDR2 SYGVKD. This CDR3 comprises 14 residues. CDR3 loop: CAISETSGSYEQYF.

The rearrangement uses TRBV27 and TRBJ2-3; TCRdb gives TRBD1 as the D gene, but with no DNA this cannot be confirmed. CDR3 length: 19 residues. Germline values: CDR1 MNHEY, CDR2 SMNVEV (reference sequence). The CDR3 loop is CASSRFPNSQGMGTDTQYF.

V usage is TRBV5-5 and J usage is TRBJ1-2. The CDR3 spans 15 residues. Germline assignment: CDR1 SGHKS and CDR2 YYEKEE (reference sequence). The CDR3 loop is CASSLGPSVNYGYTF.

The V and J genes are TRBV12-3 or TRBV12-4 and TRBJ1-1. The CDR3 covers 16 residues. The CDR3 reads CASSFSGTLRDTEAFF.

The chain combines TRBV20-1 with TRBJ2-3; as DNA is missing, the TRBD2 call by TCRdb cannot be tested. Germline assignment: CDR1 DFQATT and CDR2 SNEGSKA (reference sequence). The CDR3 runs to 16 residues. This CDR3 reads CSAYNPTSGSGDTQYF.

V is TRBV29-1 and J is TRBJ2-1; TCRdb outputs TRBD1, but without DNA this stays unchecked. This CDR3 is built from 14 residues. Germline V gene data show CDR1 as SQVTM and CDR2 as ANQGSEA. The CDR3 reads CSVQGSFSYNEQFF.

This sequence joins TRBV20-1 and TRBJ2-7; TCRdb's D gene call, TRBD2, goes unchecked for lack of DNA. Germline V gene lookup returns CDR1 DFQATT and CDR2 SNEGSKA (reference sequence). The CDR3 extends over 15 amino acids. The CDR3 reads CSASKGLAGTYEQYF.